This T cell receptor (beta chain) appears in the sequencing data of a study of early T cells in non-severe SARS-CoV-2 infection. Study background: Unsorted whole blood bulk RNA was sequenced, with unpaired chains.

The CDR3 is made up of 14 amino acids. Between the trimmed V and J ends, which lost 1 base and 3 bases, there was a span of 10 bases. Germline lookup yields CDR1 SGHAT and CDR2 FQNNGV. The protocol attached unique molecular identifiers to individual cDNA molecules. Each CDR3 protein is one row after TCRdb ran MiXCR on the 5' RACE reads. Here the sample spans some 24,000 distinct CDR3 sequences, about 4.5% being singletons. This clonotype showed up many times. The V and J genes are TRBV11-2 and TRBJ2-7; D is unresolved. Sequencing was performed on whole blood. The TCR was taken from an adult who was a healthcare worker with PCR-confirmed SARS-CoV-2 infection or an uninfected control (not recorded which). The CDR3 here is CASSLVDGFYEQYF. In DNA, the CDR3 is TGTGCCAGCAGCTTAGTCGACGGATTCTACGAGCAGTACTTC.